Following are 30 T cell receptor beta chains from one sample sequenced in a study of control samples from healthy donors and cancer patients. Assay used: immunoSEQ multiplex PCR; TCRdb lists only in-frame clones, some missing. The sample shows under 300,000 clones, around 80% of them seen only once. The sample consisted of PBMCs. The receptors come from a woman aged 55-69 years with lung cancer.

The V gene is TRBV5-1, the J gene TRBJ1-4, with D possibly being TRBD1 (5 bases). The CDR3 length is 14 residues. Germline CDR1 reads SGHRS; CDR2 reads YFSETQ. Trimming took 4 bases from V and 5 from J, leaving 12 bases between them. The CDR3 DNA follows: TGCGCCAGCAGCACCGCGGGGGTGAATGAAAAACTGTTTTTT. This gives the protein CASSTAGVNEKLFF.

This clone was recorded a few times. The genes are TRBV7-2 and TRBJ2-3; 8 bases agree with TRBD2. The V segment lost 4 bases and the J segment 7 bases; nucleotides outside the gene matches: 10. This CDR3 region has 15 residues. The germline gives CDR1 SGHTA, CDR2 FQGNSA. The CDR3 protein is CASSSLAGRSHTQYF. CDR3 DNA sequence: TGTGCCAGCAGCTCCCTAGCGGGCCGGAGTCATACGCAGTATTTT. Complete variable domain (other parts from reference TRBV7-2 and TRBJ2-3): GAGVSQSPSNKVTEKGKDVELRCDPISGHTALYWYRQSLGQGLEFLIYFQGNSAPDKSGLPSDRFSAERTGGSVSTLTIQRTQQEDSAVYLCASSSLAGRSHTQYFGPGTRLTVL.

This clone was counted ten times or more. The chain uses TRBV14 and TRBJ2-4, with D tentatively TRBD1 (6 bases). Trimming pared 1 base from V and 1 base from J, leaving 14 bases between. The CDR3 totals 17 residues. Germline CDR1 is SGHDN and CDR2 is FVKESK. The DNA of the CDR3 is TGTGCCAGCAGCCAAGCTATGGGGGCTCGCGCCAAAAACATTCAGTACTTC. Protein sequence: CASSQAMGARAKNIQYF. The full variable domain, rest sourced from reference TRBV14 and TRBJ2-4, is EAGVTQFPSHSVIEKGQTVTLRCDPISGHDNLYWYRRVMGKEIKFLLHFVKESKQDESGMPNNRFLAERTGGTYSTLKVQPAELEDSGVYFCASSQAMGARAKNIQYFGAGTRLSVL.

This clone was counted once. This sequence joins TRBV10-2 and TRBJ1-1; D is ambiguous. Trimming removed 3 bases from V and 2 bases from J, with 7 bases in between. CDR1 and CDR2 (germline): WSHSY, SAAADI. The length of the CDR3 is 13 residues. The CDR3 DNA reads TGCGCCAGCAGTGACATCGGAAACACTGAAGCTTTCTTT. Translated: CASSDIGNTEAFF.

Remarks on this clone: The sample holds other DNA sequences that translate to the same CDR3. The chain recombines TRBV30 with TRBJ1-3; possible D gene TRBD1, 6 bases. The germline V and J ends were trimmed by 0 bases and 1 base, with 7 bases remaining between them. The CDR3 loop spans 14 amino acids. CDR1 is GTSNPN and CDR2 is SVGIG in the germline V gene (reference sequence). The CDR3 sequence: CAWSVGGSGNTIYF. Written as DNA, the CDR3 is TGTGCCTGGAGTGTAGGGGGGTCTGGAAACACCATATATTTT.

V usage is TRBV11-2 and J usage is TRBJ1-2, with D tentatively TRBD1 (5 bases). The CDR3 length is 12 residues. The ends were cut back, 5 bases at V and 7 bases at J, with 11 bases in the middle. CDR1 is SGHAT, CDR2 FQNNGV, per germline. The CDR3 sequence: CASSPGAPGYTF. The CDR3 DNA is TGTGCCAGCAGCCCTGGGGCGCCTGGCTACACCTTC.

The chain links TRBV6-6 to TRBJ2-7; TRBD2 might be the D (7 bases). Germline V CDR1 and CDR2: MNHNY, SVGAGI (reference sequence). CDR3 size: 13 residues. The V end lost 6 bases, the J end lost 3 bases, and 12 bases lay between the germline ends. In DNA form, the CDR3 reads TGTGCCAGCAGCTGGGGGGGCGGCTACGAGCAGTACTTC. Amino acids: CASSWGGGYEQYF.

The CDR3, as DNA: TGCGCCAGTAAGCGGGAGGACACCACAGATACGCAGTATTTT. It is translated as CASKREDTTDTQYF. The gene calls are TRBV5-1 and TRBJ2-3; 9 bases map to TRBD2. Germline V gives CDR1 SGHRS, CDR2 YFSETQ. The CDR3 runs to 14 residues. With 8 bases clipped from V and 2 bases from J, the junction kept 6 bases outside the gene matches.

J is TRBJ2-1 and V is TRBV5-1, with 7 bases lining up with TRBD1. CDR3 length: 14 amino acids. V lost 3 bases to trimming and J lost 9 bases; unmatched junction nucleotides: 9. Germline lookup yields CDR1 SGHRS and CDR2 YFSETQ. CDR3 sequence (DNA): TGCGCCAGCAGCTCGACAGGGTCCATCGGTGAGCAGTTCTTC. Translation gives CASSSTGSIGEQFF. The whole variable domain, remainder taken from reference TRBV5-1 and TRBJ2-1, is KAGVTQTPRYLIKTRGQQVTLSCSPISGHRSVSWYQQTPGQGLQFLFEYFSETQRNKGNFPGRFSGRQFSNSRSEMNVSTLELGDSALYLCASSSTGSIGEQFFGPGTRLTVL.

This chain joins TRBV20-1 and TRBJ1-2; D is ambiguous. Trimming took off 3 bases at V and 8 bases at J, with 16 bases between the two ends. CDR3 length equals 13 residues. CDR1 and CDR2 (germline): DFQATT, SNEGSKA (reference sequence). The CDR3 protein is CSASPQLGSGYTF. CDR3 in DNA: TGCAGTGCTAGTCCCCAGTTGGGGAGCGGCTACACCTTC.

The chain is built from TRBV24-1 and TRBJ2-1; 7 bases map to TRBD1. This CDR3 has 15 amino acids. Germline V CDR1 and CDR2: KGHDR, SFDVKD. Trimming took 4 bases from V and 7 from J; bases not matched to a gene: 9. CDR3 loop: CATSDPRQGLNEQFF. In nucleotides, the CDR3 is TGTGCCACCAGTGACCCCAGACAGGGCTTGAATGAGCAGTTCTTC.

The chain links TRBV7-6 to TRBJ2-7, with 9 bases lining up with TRBD2. Germline trimming cut 5 bases from V and 7 bases from J; bases unmatched to any gene: 12. CDR1 SGHVS and CDR2 FNYEAQ come from the germline V gene. The CDR3 has 15 amino acids. This CDR3 is CASSESPSGEGEQYF. For the CDR3, the DNA is TGTGCCAGCAGCGAATCGCCTAGCGGGGAGGGAGAGCAGTACTTC.

This clone was counted once. The gene calls are TRBV6-5 and TRBJ2-7, with 7 bases fitting TRBD1. The germline V gene encodes CDR1 MNHEY and CDR2 SVGAGI. CDR3 size: 16 residues. After removal of 0 bases from V and 2 bases from J, the junction contained 7 bases not matched to a gene. CDR3 amino acids: CASSYSNPGTAYEQYF. CDR3 nucleotide sequence: TGTGCCAGCAGTTACTCGAACCCCGGGACAGCCTACGAGCAGTACTTC.

This rearrangement joins TRBV19 to TRBJ1-5; D ambiguous. The V and J ends lost 5 bases and 5 bases respectively, with 7 bases between them. Germline V CDR1 and CDR2: LNHDA, SQIVND (reference sequence). The CDR3 is made up of 12 amino acids. This chain's CDR3 is CASSAQDQPQHF. CDR3 coding DNA: TGTGCCAGTAGTGCACAAGATCAGCCCCAGCATTTT. Full variable domain (missing parts from reference TRBV19 and TRBJ1-5): DGGITQSPKYLFRKEGQNVTLSCEQNLNHDAMYWYRQDPGQGLRLIYYSQIVNDFQKGDIAEGYSVSREKKESFPLTVTSAQKNPTAFYLCASSAQDQPQHFGDGTRLSIL.

In DNA, the CDR3 is TGTGCCAGCTCACCGGGGGAAGAGACCCAGTACTTC. Residues: CASSPGEETQYF. V is TRBV18 and J is TRBJ2-5, with D tentatively TRBD1 or TRBD2 (5 bases each). The CDR3 is 12 amino acids. V lost 3 bases and J lost 3, with 5 bases in between. Germline CDR1 reads KGHSH; CDR2 reads LQKENI.

The chain couples TRBV19 to TRBJ1-1; D unresolved. Per germline, CDR1 LNHDA and CDR2 SQIVND (reference sequence). The CDR3 length is 13 residues. The germline V and J ends were trimmed by 6 bases and 5 bases, with 13 bases remaining between them. The CDR3: CASSGSRGTEAFF. The CDR3, as DNA: TGTGCCAGTAGCGGGTCGCGAGGAACTGAAGCTTTCTTT. The complete variable domain, with remaining parts taken from reference TRBV19 and TRBJ1-1, reads DGGITQSPKYLFRKEGQNVTLSCEQNLNHDAMYWYRQDPGQGLRLIYYSQIVNDFQKGDIAEGYSVSREKKESFPLTVTSAQKNPTAFYLCASSGSRGTEAFFGQGTRLTVV.

V and J are TRBV28 and TRBJ1-1; TRBD1 is a possible D gene (5 bases). V lost 2 bases and J lost 5, with 12 bases in between. Germline CDR1 and CDR2: MDHEN and SYDVKM. The CDR3 totals 14 residues. The CDR3 nucleotides read TGTGCCAGCAGTTTAGGGACTGCGAATACTGAAGCTTTCTTT. Its translation: CASSLGTANTEAFF.

The genes are TRBV6-5 and TRBJ2-5; 8 bases fit TRBD1. Trimming cost V 10 bases and J 3 bases; bases outside gene matches: 10. Germline V gene data show CDR1 as MNHEY and CDR2 as SVGAGI. This CDR3 has 14 residues. The CDR3 coding sequence is TGTGCCACCCTAAGGACAGGGACGGAAGAGACCCAGTACTTC. Translated, it gives CATLRTGTEETQYF.

The V and J genes are TRBV4-2 and TRBJ1-5; the match to TRBD1 covers 8 bases. Germline lookup yields CDR1 LGHNA and CDR2 YNFKEQ. With V trimmed by 0 bases and J by 5 bases, 9 bases remained unmatched. This CDR3 has 17 residues. The CDR3 sequence is CASSQDLSTGGHQPQHF. The CDR3 DNA reads TGTGCCAGCAGCCAAGATCTGAGTACAGGGGGACATCAGCCCCAGCATTTT.

J is TRBJ1-2 and V is TRBV27, with 9 bases fitting TRBD1. The CDR3 loop spans 14 amino acids. The germline V gene encodes CDR1 MNHEY and CDR2 SMNVEV (reference sequence). Unmatched junction bases numbered 7, after V lost 6 bases and J lost 5 bases. The DNA of the CDR3 is TGTGCCAGCAGGCGGGGACAGGGCGAGTATGGCTACACCTTC. Translation gives CASRRGQGEYGYTF.

J is TRBJ1-5 and V is TRBV24-1, with D perhaps matching TRBD1 (5 bases). The CDR3 runs 14 residues. Germline assignment: CDR1 KGHDR and CDR2 SFDVKD. V was cut by 10 bases and J by 4 bases, with 16 bases left in between. CDR3 DNA: TGTGCCACACGGGGCCCGGGACTAAATCAGCCCCAGCATTTT. This codes for CATRGPGLNQPQHF.

The V gene is TRBV11-3, the J gene TRBJ2-7, with D perhaps TRBD2 (6 bases). From germline, CDR1 is SGHNT and CDR2 YENEEA. The V gene lost 6 bases and the J gene lost 3 bases, with 12 bases spanning the gap. This CDR3 is built from 13 residues. CDR3 sequence: CASRPGRDYEQYF. CDR3 DNA sequence: TGTGCCAGCAGGCCCGGGAGAGACTACGAGCAGTACTTC.

The V call is TRBV15, the J call TRBJ1-2, with D unresolved. The CDR3 sequence is 17 residues long. Germline V gene data show CDR1 as LNHNV and CDR2 as YYDKDF (reference sequence). V dropped 0 bases and J dropped 0 bases, with 14 bases sitting between them. The DNA for the CDR3 is TGTGCCACCAGCAGAGATTACTCGCAATTTTCTAACTATGGCTACACCTTC. It is translated as CATSRDYSQFSNYGYTF.

The rearrangement joins TRBV27 to TRBJ2-1; 9 bases line up with TRBD1. The germline CDR1 and CDR2 sequences are MNHEY and SMNVEV (reference sequence). There are 15 residues in the CDR3. The J segment lost 3 bases and the V segment lost 4 bases, leaving 4 bases of the junction unmatched. CDR3 protein: CASSSPGQGYNEQFF. The CDR3 DNA sequence: TGTGCCAGCAGTTCGCCGGGACAGGGCTACAATGAGCAGTTCTTC.

This clone has just one count. This chain connects TRBV3-1 (or the pseudogene TRBV3-2) to TRBJ2-7, with D tentatively TRBD1 (5 bases). CDR1 is LGHDT, CDR2 YNNKEL, per germline (reference sequence). The CDR3 runs to 13 residues. Trimming pared 2 bases from V and 3 bases from J, leaving 8 bases between. The CDR3 region has the DNA TGTGCCAGCAGCCAATCGACAGTCTACGAGCAGTACTTC. It codes for CASSQSTVYEQYF.

The V call is TRBV18, the J call TRBJ2-1; possibly TRBD1 for D (6 bases). The CDR3 is 16 residues long. From germline, CDR1 is KGHSH and CDR2 LQKENI. V was clipped by 4 bases and J by 0 bases, with 13 bases between them. The CDR3 reads CASSLGGLNSYNEQFF. The CDR3 bases are TGTGCCAGCTCACTTGGGGGCCTAAACTCCTACAATGAGCAGTTCTTC.

In nucleotides, the CDR3 is TGTGCCAGCAGCTTGCTGGGGCCAGATACGCAGTATTTT. Protein product: CASSLLGPDTQYF. V gene TRBV5-8 combines with J gene TRBJ2-3; TRBD1 might be the D (5 bases). V lost 1 base to trimming and J lost 4 bases, with 7 bases between them. This CDR3 comprises 13 residues. CDR1 is SGHTS and CDR2 is YDEGEE in the germline V gene.

V usage is TRBV5-1 and J usage is TRBJ2-3; no reliable D call. Germline CDR1 and CDR2: SGHRS and YFSETQ. Trimming cost V 4 bases and J 2 bases, with 8 bases left between them. The CDR3 consists of 13 residues. The CDR3 protein is CASSPVVTDTQYF. As DNA, the CDR3 is TGCGCCAGCAGCCCTGTCGTCACAGATACGCAGTATTTT.

The chain uses TRBV19 and TRBJ2-7, with D possibly called TRBD1 or TRBD2 (5 bases each). The CDR3 spans 17 residues. V was shortened by 2 bases and J by 0 bases, with 17 bases between the two germline ends. CDR1 is LNHDA, CDR2 SQIVND, per germline (reference sequence). CDR3 sequence (DNA): TGTGCCAGTAGTATATCGGGACCGCCTTTGGGCTCCTACGAGCAGTACTTC. It codes for CASSISGPPLGSYEQYF.

As concerns this clone: Other nucleotide sequences in the sample specify the same CDR3. This chain joins TRBV5-1 and TRBJ2-7; D is uncertain. CDR1 and CDR2 (germline): SGHRS, YFSETQ. This CDR3 region has 12 residues. V lost 4 bases, J lost 2 bases, and 7 bases lay in between. CDR3 residues: CASSLTTYEQYF. The CDR3 bases are TGCGCCAGCAGCCTAACCACCTACGAGCAGTACTTC.